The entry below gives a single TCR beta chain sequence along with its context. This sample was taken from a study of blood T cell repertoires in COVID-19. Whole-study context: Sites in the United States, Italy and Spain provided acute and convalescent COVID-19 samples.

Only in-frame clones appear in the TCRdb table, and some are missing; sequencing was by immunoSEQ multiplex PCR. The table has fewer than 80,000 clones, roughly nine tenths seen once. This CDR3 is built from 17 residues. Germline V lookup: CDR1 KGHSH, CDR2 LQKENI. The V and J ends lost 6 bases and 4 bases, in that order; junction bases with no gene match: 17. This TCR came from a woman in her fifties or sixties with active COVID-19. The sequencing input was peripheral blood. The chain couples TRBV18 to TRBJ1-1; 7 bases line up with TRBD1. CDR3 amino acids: CASSPRTGAGSGTEAFF. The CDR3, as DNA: TGTGCCAGCTCCCCTAGGACAGGCGCCGGGTCCGGCACTGAAGCTTTCTTT.